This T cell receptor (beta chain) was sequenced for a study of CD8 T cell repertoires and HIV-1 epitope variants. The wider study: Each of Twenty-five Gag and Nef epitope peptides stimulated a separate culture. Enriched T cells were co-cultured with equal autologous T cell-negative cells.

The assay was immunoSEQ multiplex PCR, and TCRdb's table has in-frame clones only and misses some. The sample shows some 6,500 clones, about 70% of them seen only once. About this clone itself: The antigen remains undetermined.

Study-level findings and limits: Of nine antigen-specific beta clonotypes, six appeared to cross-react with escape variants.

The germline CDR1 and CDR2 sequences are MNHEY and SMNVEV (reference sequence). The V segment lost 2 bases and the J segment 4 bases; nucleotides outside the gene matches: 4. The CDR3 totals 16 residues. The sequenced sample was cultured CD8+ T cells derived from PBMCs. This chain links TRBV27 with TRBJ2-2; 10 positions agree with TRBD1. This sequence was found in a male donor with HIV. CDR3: CASSLRTGGITGELFF. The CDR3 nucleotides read TGTGCCAGCAGTTTAAGGACAGGGGGGATCACCGGGGAGCTGTTTTTT.